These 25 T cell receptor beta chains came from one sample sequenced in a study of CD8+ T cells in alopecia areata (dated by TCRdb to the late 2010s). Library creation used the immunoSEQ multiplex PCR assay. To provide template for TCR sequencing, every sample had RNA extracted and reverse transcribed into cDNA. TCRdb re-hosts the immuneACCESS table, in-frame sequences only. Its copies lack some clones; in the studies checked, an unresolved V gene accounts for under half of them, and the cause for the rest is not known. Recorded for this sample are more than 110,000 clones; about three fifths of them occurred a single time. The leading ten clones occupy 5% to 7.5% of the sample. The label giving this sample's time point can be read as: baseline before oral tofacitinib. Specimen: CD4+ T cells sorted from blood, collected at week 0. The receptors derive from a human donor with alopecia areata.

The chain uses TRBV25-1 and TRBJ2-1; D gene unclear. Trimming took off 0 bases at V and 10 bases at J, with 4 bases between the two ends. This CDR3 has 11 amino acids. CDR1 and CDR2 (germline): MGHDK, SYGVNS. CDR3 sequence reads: CASSEYQEQFF. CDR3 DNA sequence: TGTGCCAGCAGTGAATATCAGGAGCAGTTCTTC.

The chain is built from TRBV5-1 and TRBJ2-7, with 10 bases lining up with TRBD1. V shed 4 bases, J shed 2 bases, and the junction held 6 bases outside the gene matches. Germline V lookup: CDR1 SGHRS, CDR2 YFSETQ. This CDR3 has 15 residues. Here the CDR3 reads CASSTPGTGAYEQYF. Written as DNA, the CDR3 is TGCGCCAGCAGCACCCCCGGGACAGGGGCCTACGAGCAGTACTTC.

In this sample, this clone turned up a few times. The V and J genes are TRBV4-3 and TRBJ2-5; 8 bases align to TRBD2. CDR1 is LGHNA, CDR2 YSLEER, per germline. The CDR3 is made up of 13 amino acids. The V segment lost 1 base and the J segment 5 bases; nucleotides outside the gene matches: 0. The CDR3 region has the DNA TGCGCCAGCAGCCAAGGACTAGCGGAGACCCAGTACTTC. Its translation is CASSQGLAETQYF.

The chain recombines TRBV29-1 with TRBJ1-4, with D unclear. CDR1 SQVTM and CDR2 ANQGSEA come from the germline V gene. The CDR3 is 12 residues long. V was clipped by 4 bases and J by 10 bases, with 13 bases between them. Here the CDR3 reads CSVASGSGKLFF. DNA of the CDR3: TGCAGCGTTGCGTCAGGTTCCGGAAAACTGTTTTTT.

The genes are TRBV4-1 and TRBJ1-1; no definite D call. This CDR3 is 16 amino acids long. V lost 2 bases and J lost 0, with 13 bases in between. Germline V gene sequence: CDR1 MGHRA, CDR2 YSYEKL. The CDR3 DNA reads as TGCGCCAGCAGCCAACAGCGTGTATGGGTGAACACTGAAGCTTTCTTT. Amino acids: CASSQQRVWVNTEAFF.

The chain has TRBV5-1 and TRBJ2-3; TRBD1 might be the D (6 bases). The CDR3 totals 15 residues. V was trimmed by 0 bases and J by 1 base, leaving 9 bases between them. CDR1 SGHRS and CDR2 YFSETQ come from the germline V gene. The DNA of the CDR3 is TGCGCCAGCAGCTTGGGGGCAGGGGGCACAGATACGCAGTATTTT. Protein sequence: CASSLGAGGTDTQYF.

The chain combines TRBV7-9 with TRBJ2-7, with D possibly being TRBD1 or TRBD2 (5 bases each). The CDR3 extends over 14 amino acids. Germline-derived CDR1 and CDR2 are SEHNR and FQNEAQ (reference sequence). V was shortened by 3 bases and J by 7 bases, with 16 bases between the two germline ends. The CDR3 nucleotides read TGTGCCAGCAGCTTGGGACGGGCGATTGGGGAGCAGTACTTC. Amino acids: CASSLGRAIGEQYF.

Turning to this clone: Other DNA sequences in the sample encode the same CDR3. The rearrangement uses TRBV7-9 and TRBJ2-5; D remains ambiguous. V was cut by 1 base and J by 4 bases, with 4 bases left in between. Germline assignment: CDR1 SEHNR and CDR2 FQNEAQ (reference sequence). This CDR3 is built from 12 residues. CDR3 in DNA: TGTGCCAGCAGCTTAGTCGGAGAGACCCAGTACTTC. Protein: CASSLVGETQYF.

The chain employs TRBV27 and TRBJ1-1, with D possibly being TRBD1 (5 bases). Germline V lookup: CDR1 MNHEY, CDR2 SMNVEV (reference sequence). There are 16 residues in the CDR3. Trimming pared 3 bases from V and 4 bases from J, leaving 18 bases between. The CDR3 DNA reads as TGTGCCAGCAGTTTTTACGGGACTTCCCGTGGCACTGAAGCTTTCTTT. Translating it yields CASSFYGTSRGTEAFF.

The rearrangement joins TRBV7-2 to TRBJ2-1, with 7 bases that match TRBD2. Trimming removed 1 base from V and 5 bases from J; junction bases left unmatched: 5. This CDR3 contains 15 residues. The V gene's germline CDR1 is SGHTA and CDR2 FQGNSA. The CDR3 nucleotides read TGTGCCAGCAGCTTAGGGCTAGCGGAGAACAATGAGCAGTTCTTC. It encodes CASSLGLAENNEQFF.

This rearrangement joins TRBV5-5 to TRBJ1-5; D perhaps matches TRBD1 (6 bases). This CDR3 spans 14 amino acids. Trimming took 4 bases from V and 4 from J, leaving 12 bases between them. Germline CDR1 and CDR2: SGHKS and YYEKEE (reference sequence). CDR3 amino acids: CASSTGTPNQPQHF. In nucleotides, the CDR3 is TGTGCCAGCAGCACAGGGACTCCGAATCAGCCCCAGCATTTT.

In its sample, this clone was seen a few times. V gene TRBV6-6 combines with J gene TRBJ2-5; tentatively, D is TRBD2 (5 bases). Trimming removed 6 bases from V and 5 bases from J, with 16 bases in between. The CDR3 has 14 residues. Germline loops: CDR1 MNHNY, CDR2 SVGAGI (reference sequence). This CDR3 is CASSSPPREETQYF. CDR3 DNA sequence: TGTGCCAGCAGCTCCCCTCCGAGGGAGGAGACCCAGTACTTC.

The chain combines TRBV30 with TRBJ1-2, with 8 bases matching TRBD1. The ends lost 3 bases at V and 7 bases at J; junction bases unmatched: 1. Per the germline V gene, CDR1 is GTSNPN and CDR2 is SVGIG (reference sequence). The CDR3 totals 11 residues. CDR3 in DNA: TGTGCCTGGAGCACAGGGGGTGGCTACACCTTC. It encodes CAWSTGGGYTF.

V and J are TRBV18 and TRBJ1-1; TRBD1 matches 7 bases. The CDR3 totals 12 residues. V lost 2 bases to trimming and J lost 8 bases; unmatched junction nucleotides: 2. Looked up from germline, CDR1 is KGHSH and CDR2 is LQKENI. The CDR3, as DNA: TGTGCCAGCTCACCAATGACAGGGGAAGCTTTCTTT. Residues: CASSPMTGEAFF.

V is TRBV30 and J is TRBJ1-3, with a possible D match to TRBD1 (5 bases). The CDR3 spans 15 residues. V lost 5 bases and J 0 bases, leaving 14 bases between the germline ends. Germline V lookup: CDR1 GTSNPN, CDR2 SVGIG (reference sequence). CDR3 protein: CAWARTGNSGNTIYF. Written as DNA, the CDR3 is TGTGCCTGGGCTCGCACAGGAAACTCTGGAAACACCATATATTTT.

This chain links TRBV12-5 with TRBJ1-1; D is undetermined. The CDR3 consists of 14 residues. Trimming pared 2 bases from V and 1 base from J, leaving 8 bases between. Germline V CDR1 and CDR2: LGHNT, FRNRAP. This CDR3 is CASGLTEPNTEAFF. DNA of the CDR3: TGTGCTAGTGGTTTGACCGAACCGAACACTGAAGCTTTCTTT.

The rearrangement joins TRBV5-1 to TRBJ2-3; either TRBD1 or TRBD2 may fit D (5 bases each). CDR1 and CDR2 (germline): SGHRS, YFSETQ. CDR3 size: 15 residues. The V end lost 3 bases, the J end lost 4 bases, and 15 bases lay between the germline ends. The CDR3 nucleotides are TGCGCCAGCAGCTCCGGGACCAGCGTTCCAGATACGCAGTATTTT. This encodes CASSSGTSVPDTQYF.

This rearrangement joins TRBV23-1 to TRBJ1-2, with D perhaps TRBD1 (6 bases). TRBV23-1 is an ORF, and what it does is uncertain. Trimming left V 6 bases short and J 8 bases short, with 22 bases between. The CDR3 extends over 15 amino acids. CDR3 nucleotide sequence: TGCGCCAGCAGCCTCCAGAAGGGGGGGCGCGAGGGCTACACCTTC. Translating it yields CASSLQKGGREGYTF.

This chain's CDR3 is CAQGQGRSEQYF. The CDR3 bases are TGTGCCCAGGGACAGGGTCGCTCTGAGCAGTACTTC. This chain links TRBV30 with TRBJ2-7; TRBD1 matches 9 bases. The CDR3 length is 12 residues. V lost 8 bases to trimming and J lost 7 bases; unmatched junction nucleotides: 9. Germline V CDR1 and CDR2: GTSNPN, SVGIG (reference sequence).

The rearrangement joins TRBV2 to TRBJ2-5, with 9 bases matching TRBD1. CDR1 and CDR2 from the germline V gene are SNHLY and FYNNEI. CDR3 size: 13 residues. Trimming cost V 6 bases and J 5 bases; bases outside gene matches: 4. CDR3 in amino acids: CASSTGGAETQYF. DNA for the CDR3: TGTGCCAGCAGCACAGGGGGCGCGGAGACCCAGTACTTC.

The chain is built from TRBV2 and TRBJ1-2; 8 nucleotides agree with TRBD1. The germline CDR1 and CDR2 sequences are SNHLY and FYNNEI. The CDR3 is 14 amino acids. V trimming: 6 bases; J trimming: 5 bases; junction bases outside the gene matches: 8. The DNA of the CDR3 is TGTGCCAGCAGCGATAGACAGGGGTGGTATGGCTACACCTTC. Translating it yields CASSDRQGWYGYTF.

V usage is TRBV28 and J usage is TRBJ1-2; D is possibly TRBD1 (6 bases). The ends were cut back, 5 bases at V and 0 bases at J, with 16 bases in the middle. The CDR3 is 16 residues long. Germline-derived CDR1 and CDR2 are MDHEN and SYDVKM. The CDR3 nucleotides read TGTGCCAGCAGTAGATCTGGGGGCAAAGCTAACTATGGCTACACCTTC. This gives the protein CASSRSGGKANYGYTF.

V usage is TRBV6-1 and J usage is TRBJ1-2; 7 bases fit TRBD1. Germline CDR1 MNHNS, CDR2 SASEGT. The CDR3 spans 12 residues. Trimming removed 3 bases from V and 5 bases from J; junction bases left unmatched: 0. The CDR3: CASSETGYGYTF. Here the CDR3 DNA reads TGTGCCAGCAGTGAGACAGGGTATGGCTACACCTTC.

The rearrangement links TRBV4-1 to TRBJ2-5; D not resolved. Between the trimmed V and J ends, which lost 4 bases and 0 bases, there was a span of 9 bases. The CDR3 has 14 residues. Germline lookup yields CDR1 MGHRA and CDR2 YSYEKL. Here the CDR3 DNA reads TGCGCCAGCAGCCGTCCTCGCGACCAAGAGACCCAGTACTTC. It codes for CASSRPRDQETQYF.

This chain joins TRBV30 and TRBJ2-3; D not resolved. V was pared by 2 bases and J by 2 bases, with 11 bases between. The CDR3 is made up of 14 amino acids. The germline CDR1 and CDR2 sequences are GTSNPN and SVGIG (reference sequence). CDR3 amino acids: CAWSRLMDTDTQYF. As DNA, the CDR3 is TGTGCCTGGAGTAGGTTGATGGACACAGATACGCAGTATTTT.